The 12 T cell receptor beta chains given below trace back to one sample, sequenced in a study of spatial heterogeneity in lung cancer. Each CDR3 protein gets one entry after TCRdb re-called the 5' RACE reads with MiXCR. The sample lists 14,000 to 15,000 distinct CDR3 sequences, under 14% occurring once. Described time point: sample taken at primary tumor resection. Sequencing was performed on whole RNA extracted from tumor and nontumor lung tissue, or from frozen PBMC, and the material was left unsorted. The sequencing here drew on PBMCs, taken at surgery. The receptors shown here come from a female donor with early-stage non-small cell lung cancer.

This clonotype occurred a few times. The rearrangement joins TRBV12-5 to TRBJ2-3; TRBD2 matches 7 bases. With V trimmed by 9 bases and J by 1 base, 10 bases remained unmatched. The CDR3 covers 15 residues. Per germline, CDR1 LGHNT and CDR2 FRNRAP. Here the CDR3 reads CASSPEGRGTDTQYF. In nucleotides, the CDR3 is TGTGCTAGCTCCCCAGAAGGGAGGGGCACAGATACGCAGTATTTT.

The chain carries TRBV12-3 or TRBV12-4 and TRBJ1-1, with TRBD1 matching over 10 bases. The CDR3 is 14 amino acids. J lost 7 bases, V lost 5 bases, and 7 bases had no gene match. The CDR3 region is CASSNRDRGHEAFF. In nucleotides, the CDR3 is TGTGCCAGCAGTAACCGGGACAGGGGTCATGAAGCTTTCTTT.

This clonotype ranks as medium-sized. The rearrangement uses TRBV24-1 and TRBJ2-2; 8 bases are shared with TRBD1. Trimming took 3 bases from V and 5 from J; bases not matched to a gene: 10. Germline CDR1 is KGHDR and CDR2 is SFDVKD. This CDR3 contains 17 residues. Here the CDR3 reads CATSDPSPGGVTGELFF. The DNA for the CDR3 is TGTGCCACCAGTGATCCAAGCCCAGGGGGCGTTACCGGGGAGCTGTTTTTT.

This clonotype has just a few counts. The CDR3 loop reads CASGSGKISPLHF. CDR3 nucleotides: TGTGCCAGCGGTTCCGGAAAGATTTCACCCCTCCACTTT. This sequence joins TRBV28 and TRBJ1-6, with D uncertain. Deletions cut 8 bases from V and 9 bases from J, with 14 bases between. The CDR3 is 13 residues long. CDR1 is MDHEN and CDR2 is SYDVKM in the germline V gene.

In its sample, this clonotype was seen many times. The chain recombines TRBV7-2 with TRBJ2-1, with 8 bases lining up with TRBD2. The V and J ends lost 0 bases and 7 bases, in that order; junction bases with no gene match: 2. Germline CDR1 reads SGHTA; CDR2 reads FQGNSA. The CDR3 runs to 14 residues. The CDR3 protein is CASSLAAGANEQFF. CDR3 bases: TGTGCCAGCAGCTTAGCAGCGGGGGCTAATGAGCAGTTCTTC.

The chain is built from TRBV7-3 and TRBJ1-5; D not resolved. The CDR3 totals 12 residues. With 10 bases removed from V and 4 bases from J, the gap between germline ends came to 11 bases. Germline values: CDR1 SGHTA, CDR2 FQGTGA. The CDR3 DNA reads TGTGCCATCCTTCCGGGAAATCAGCCCCAGCATTTT. It is translated as CAILPGNQPQHF.

The chain combines TRBV28 with TRBJ2-5, with 7 bases aligning to TRBD2. The CDR3 totals 15 residues. The V gene's germline CDR1 is MDHEN and CDR2 SYDVKM. After removal of 5 bases from V and 2 bases from J, the junction contained 8 bases not matched to a gene. The CDR3 spells CASSRGGAGQETQYF. CDR3 nucleotide sequence: TGTGCCAGCAGTCGCGGGGGAGCGGGACAAGAGACCCAGTACTTC.

This clonotype is termed medium-sized. V and J are TRBV4-1 and TRBJ1-2, with D unresolved. Germline CDR1 is MGHRA and CDR2 is YSYEKL. V dropped 0 bases and J dropped 5 bases, with 4 bases sitting between them. The CDR3 length is 12 residues. CDR3 nucleotide sequence: TGCGCCAGCAGCCAAGAGGCTTATGGCTACACCTTC. Protein product: CASSQEAYGYTF.

This clonotype appeared many times. V is TRBV27 and J is TRBJ2-7, with 9 bases identical to TRBD2. The junction had 10 bases not matched to a gene; V was cut back by 5 bases and J by 5 bases. CDR3 length: 15 amino acids. Germline-derived CDR1 and CDR2 are MNHEY and SMNVEV (reference sequence). CDR3 sequence reads: CASSRVSGGSNEQYF. The CDR3 DNA reads as TGTGCCAGCAGTCGTGTGAGCGGGGGGTCTAACGAGCAGTACTTC.

The chain couples TRBV27 to TRBJ1-1, with D unresolved. This CDR3 is 14 amino acids long. V lost 6 bases, J lost 5 bases, and 16 bases lay in between. The V gene's germline CDR1 is MNHEY and CDR2 SMNVEV (reference sequence). For the CDR3, the DNA is TGTGCCAGCAGGGTTTGGGGAAAGGATACTGAAGCTTTCTTT. Translating gives CASRVWGKDTEAFF.

This clonotype was seen at least ten times. The chain employs TRBV5-1 and TRBJ2-7, with a tentative D call TRBD1 (6 bases). CDR3 length: 14 amino acids. Trimming took 7 bases from V and 5 from J, leaving 19 bases between them. From germline, CDR1 is SGHRS and CDR2 YFSETQ. The CDR3 DNA reads TGCGCCAGCTTCCGAACGGCAGGGGACCACGAGCAGTACTTC. It is translated as CASFRTAGDHEQYF.

This clonotype was seen ten or more times. The chain is built from TRBV6-1 and TRBJ2-3, with TRBD2 matching 13 bases. CDR1 is MNHNS, CDR2 SASEGT, per germline. The CDR3 has 18 residues. V lost 8 bases to trimming and J lost 8 bases; unmatched junction nucleotides: 19. CDR3 sequence reads: CASVRLAGGQVRDGTQYF. The CDR3 nucleotides read TGTGCCAGCGTCCGACTAGCGGGGGGACAAGTGAGGGATGGTACGCAGTATTTT.